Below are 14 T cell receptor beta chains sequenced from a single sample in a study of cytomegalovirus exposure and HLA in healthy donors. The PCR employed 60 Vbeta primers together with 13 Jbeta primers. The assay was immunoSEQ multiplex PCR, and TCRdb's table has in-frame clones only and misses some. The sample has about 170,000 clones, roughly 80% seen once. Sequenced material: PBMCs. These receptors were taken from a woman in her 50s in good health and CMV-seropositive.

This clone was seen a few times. CDR3 bases: TGTGCCAGCAGGGACCTGGGACAGGCGAACACCGGGGAGCTGTTTTTT. It codes for CASRDLGQANTGELFF. The chain is built from TRBV27 and TRBJ2-2, with TRBD1 matching 8 bases. CDR1 is MNHEY, CDR2 SMNVEV, per germline (reference sequence). The CDR3 totals 16 residues. With V trimmed by 6 bases and J by 0 bases, 6 bases remained unmatched.

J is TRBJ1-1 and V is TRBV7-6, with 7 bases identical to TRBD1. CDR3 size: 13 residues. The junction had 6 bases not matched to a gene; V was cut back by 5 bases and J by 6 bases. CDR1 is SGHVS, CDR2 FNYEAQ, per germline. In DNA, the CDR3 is TGTGCCAGCAGCATAACAGGGGATGCTGAAGCTTTCTTT. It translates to CASSITGDAEAFF. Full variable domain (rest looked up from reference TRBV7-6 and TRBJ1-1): GAGVSQSPRYKVTKRGQDVALRCDPISGHVSLYWYRQALGQGPEFLTYFNYEAQQDKSGLPNDRFSAERPEGSISTLTIQRTEQRDSAMYRCASSITGDAEAFFGQGTRLTVV.

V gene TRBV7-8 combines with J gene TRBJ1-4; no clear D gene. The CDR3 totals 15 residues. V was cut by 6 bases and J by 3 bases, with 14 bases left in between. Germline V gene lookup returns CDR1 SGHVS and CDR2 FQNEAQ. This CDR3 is CASSSRLDSNEKLFF. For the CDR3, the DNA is TGTGCCAGCAGTTCCCGGTTAGACTCTAATGAAAAACTGTTTTTT.

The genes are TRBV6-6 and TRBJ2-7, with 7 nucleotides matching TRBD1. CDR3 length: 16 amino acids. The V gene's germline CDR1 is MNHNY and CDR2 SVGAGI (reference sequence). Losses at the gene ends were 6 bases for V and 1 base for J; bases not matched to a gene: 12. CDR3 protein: CASRVKQGTSSYEQYF. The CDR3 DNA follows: TGTGCCAGCAGAGTGAAACAGGGGACCTCTTCCTACGAGCAGTACTTC.

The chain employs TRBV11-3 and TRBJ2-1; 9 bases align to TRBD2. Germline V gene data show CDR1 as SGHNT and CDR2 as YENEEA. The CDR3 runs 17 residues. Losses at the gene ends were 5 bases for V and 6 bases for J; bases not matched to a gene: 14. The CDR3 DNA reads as TGTGCCAGCAGCCTCCTTAGGGGTAGCGGGGGTATCAATGAGCAGTTCTTC. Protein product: CASSLLRGSGGINEQFF.

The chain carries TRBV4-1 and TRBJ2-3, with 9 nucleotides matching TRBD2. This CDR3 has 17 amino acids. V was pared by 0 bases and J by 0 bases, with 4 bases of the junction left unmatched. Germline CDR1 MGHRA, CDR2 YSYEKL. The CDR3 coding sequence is TGCGCCAGCAGCCAAGACCCGCTAGCGGGGAGCACAGATACGCAGTATTTT. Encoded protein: CASSQDPLAGSTDTQYF.

CDR3 bases: TGCGCCAGCAGCATGACGGGTAGTAGAGGAGAGACCCAGTACTTC. Translating it yields CASSMTGSRGETQYF. The chain is built from TRBV5-1 and TRBJ2-5; the D is unclear. Germline loops: CDR1 SGHRS, CDR2 YFSETQ. Deletions cut 4 bases from V and 4 bases from J, with 17 bases between. The CDR3 length is 15 residues.

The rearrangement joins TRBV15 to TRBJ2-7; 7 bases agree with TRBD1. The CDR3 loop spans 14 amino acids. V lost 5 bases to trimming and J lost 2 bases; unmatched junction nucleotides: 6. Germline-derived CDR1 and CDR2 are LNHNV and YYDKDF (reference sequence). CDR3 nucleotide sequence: TGTGCCACCAGCTGGGGACAGCGAACCTACGAGCAGTACTTC. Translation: CATSWGQRTYEQYF.

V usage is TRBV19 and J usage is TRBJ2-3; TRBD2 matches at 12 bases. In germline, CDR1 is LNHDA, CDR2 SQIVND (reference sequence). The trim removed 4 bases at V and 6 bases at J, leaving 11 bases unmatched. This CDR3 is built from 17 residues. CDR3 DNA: TGTGCCAGTAGTACTCGACTAGCGGGGGCCCGGGGGGATACGCAGTATTTT. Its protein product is CASSTRLAGARGDTQYF.

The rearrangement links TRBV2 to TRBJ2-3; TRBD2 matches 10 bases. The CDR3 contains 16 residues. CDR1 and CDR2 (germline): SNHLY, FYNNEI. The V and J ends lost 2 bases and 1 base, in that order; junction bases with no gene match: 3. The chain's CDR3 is CASSEILAGGTDTQYF. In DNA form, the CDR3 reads TGTGCCAGCAGTGAAATTCTAGCGGGAGGCACAGATACGCAGTATTTT.

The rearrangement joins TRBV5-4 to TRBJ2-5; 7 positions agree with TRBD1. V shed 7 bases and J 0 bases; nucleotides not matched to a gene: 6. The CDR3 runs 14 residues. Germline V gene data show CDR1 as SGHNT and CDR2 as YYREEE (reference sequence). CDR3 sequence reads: CASGYRGNQETQYF. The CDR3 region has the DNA TGTGCCAGCGGCTACAGGGGCAACCAAGAGACCCAGTACTTC.

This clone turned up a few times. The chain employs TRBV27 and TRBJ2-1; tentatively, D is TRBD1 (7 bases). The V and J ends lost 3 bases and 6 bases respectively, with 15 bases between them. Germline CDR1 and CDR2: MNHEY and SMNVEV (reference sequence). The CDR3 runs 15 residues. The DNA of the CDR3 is TGTGCCAGCAGTTTGGAGGGGGCCGGTAGCAATGAGCAGTTCTTC. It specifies CASSLEGAGSNEQFF.

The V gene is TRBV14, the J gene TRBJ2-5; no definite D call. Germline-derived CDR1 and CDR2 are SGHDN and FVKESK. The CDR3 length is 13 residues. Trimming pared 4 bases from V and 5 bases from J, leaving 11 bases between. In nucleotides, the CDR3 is TGTGCCAGCAGCCCCTTGAACTTGGAGACCCAGTACTTC. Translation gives CASSPLNLETQYF. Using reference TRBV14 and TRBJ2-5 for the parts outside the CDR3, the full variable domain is EAGVTQFPSHSVIEKGQTVTLRCDPISGHDNLYWYRRVMGKEIKFLLHFVKESKQDESGMPNNRFLAERTGGTYSTLKVQPAELEDSGVYFCASSPLNLETQYFGPGTRLLVL.

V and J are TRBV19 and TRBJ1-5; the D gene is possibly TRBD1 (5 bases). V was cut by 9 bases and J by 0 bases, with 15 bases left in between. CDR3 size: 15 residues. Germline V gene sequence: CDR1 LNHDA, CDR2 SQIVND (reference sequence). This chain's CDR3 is CASRWGGNSNQPQHF. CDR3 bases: TGTGCCAGCCGCTGGGGGGGGAATAGCAATCAGCCCCAGCATTTT.